The 22 T cell receptor beta chains below come from one sample, sequenced in a study of T cells in Graves' hyperthyroidism and ophthalmopathy. Amplified TCR beta CDR3 regions came from RNA transcripts. Initially, a first-round RT-PCR of the TCR CDR3 employed the HTBI primer set. TCRdb itself ran the multiplex PCR reads through MiXCR, one entry per CDR3 protein. The repertoire holds a few hundred thousand distinct CDR3 sequences, with about 14% as singletons. The specimen was blood. The receptor source for this set is a woman younger than 45 with Graves' ophthalmopathy.

This clonotype was counted at least ten times. The chain joins TRBV6-2 or TRBV6-3 to TRBJ2-7; TRBD2 matches at 8 bases. The length of the CDR3 is 12 residues. Per the germline V gene, CDR1 is MNHEY and CDR2 is SVGEGT. V was clipped by 6 bases and J by 6 bases; unmatched bases: 4. CDR3 protein: CASSETSGEQYF. The CDR3 coding sequence is TGTGCCAGCAGCGAAACTAGCGGCGAGCAGTACTTC.

This rearrangement joins TRBV7-8 to TRBJ1-4, with D hard to call. Trimming left V 1 base short and J 6 bases short, with 9 bases between. The CDR3 totals 14 residues. Germline V gene sequence: CDR1 SGHVS, CDR2 FQNEAQ. The CDR3 DNA reads as TGTGCCAGCAGCTTAGGCGGTCGGGATGAAAAACTGTTTTTT. Protein sequence: CASSLGGRDEKLFF.

This chain connects TRBV3-1 to TRBJ2-3; TRBD2 aligns across 12 bases. The germline V gene has CDR1 LGHDT and CDR2 YNNKEL (reference sequence). V shed 5 bases, J shed 5 bases, and the junction held 8 bases outside the gene matches. The CDR3 consists of 16 residues. The CDR3 DNA reads as TGTGCCAGCAGCTCAAGGGAGACTAGCGGGGGAGATACGCAGTATTTT. This sequence encodes CASSSRETSGGDTQYF.

Many counts were recorded for this clonotype. The DNA for the CDR3 is TGTGCCACCAGTGATTCCCGGACAGGGGGGAATGAGCAGTTCTTC. It codes for CATSDSRTGGNEQFF. The rearrangement links TRBV24-1 to TRBJ2-1, with 10 nucleotides matching TRBD1. The CDR3 contains 15 residues. Germline CDR1 and CDR2: KGHDR and SFDVKD. V shed 2 bases and J 7 bases; nucleotides not matched to a gene: 4.

This clonotype has at least ten counts. The rearrangement joins TRBV20-1 to TRBJ2-3, with a tentative D call TRBD2 (6 bases). This CDR3 has 13 amino acids. Germline loops: CDR1 DFQATT, CDR2 SNEGSKA (reference sequence). CDR3 in amino acids: CSPGGSIEDTQYF. CDR3 bases: TGCAGCCCCGGGGGATCGATAGAGGATACGCAGTATTTT.

This sequence joins TRBV7-3 and TRBJ2-3; D call uncertain. The DNA end is a closer match to TRBJ1-5, so the J assignment may be wrong. Germline CDR1 and CDR2: SGHTA and FQGTGA. This CDR3 region has 14 residues. CDR3 in amino acids: CASSLLSGADTQHF. In DNA form, the CDR3 reads TGTGCCAGCAGCCTTCTCAGCGGCGCAGATACGCAGCATTTT.

This clonotype was counted a few times. The chain has TRBV7-9 and TRBJ2-6, with no clear D. The CDR3 has 16 amino acids. CDR1 is SEHNR and CDR2 is FQNEAQ in the germline V gene (reference sequence). V was trimmed by 2 bases and J by 0 bases, leaving 8 bases between them. The chain's CDR3 is CASSLYTDSGANVLTF. In DNA, the CDR3 is TGTGCCAGCAGCTTATACACAGACTCTGGGGCCAACGTCCTGACTTTC. Full variable domain (outside the CDR3, taken from reference TRBV7-9 and TRBJ2-6): DTGVSQNPRHKITKRGQNVTFRCDPISEHNRLYWYRQTLGQGPEFLTYFQNEAQLEKSRLLSDRFSAERPKGSFSTLEIQRTEQGDSAMYLCASSLYTDSGANVLTFGAGSRLTVL.

This clonotype was observed a few times. The V gene is TRBV6-2 or TRBV6-3, the J gene TRBJ2-3; 11 bases align to TRBD1. The CDR3 loop spans 17 amino acids. In germline, CDR1 is MNHEY, CDR2 SVGEGT. J was trimmed by 6 bases and V by 5 bases; bases with no gene match: 13. The CDR3, as DNA: TGTGCCAGCAGTCCGCCGGCGGGACAGGGGGAGTCCGATACGCAGTATTTT. Residues: CASSPPAGQGESDTQYF.

In its sample, this clonotype was seen many times. The J gene is TRBJ2-3, the V gene TRBV18; 13 positions agree with TRBD2. Germline values: CDR1 KGHSH, CDR2 LQKENI. The trim removed 3 bases at V and 3 bases at J, leaving 12 bases unmatched. The CDR3 is made up of 19 amino acids. The CDR3 sequence: CASSPADIGTSGETDTQYF. In DNA, the CDR3 is TGTGCCAGCTCACCGGCGGACATCGGGACTAGCGGGGAGACAGATACGCAGTATTTT.

This clonotype has ten or more counts. The chain combines TRBV20-1 with TRBJ2-3, with TRBD2 identical over 8 bases. The CDR3 length is 14 residues. Germline values: CDR1 DFQATT, CDR2 SNEGSKA (reference sequence). V was pared by 6 bases and J by 1 base, with 6 bases of the junction left unmatched. CDR3 sequence reads: CSARSGVRTDTQYF. The CDR3 nucleotides read TGCAGTGCCCGTAGCGGGGTTCGCACAGATACGCAGTATTTT.

For this clonotype: A much larger clone lies a single base off, so this may be a read error. The V and J genes are TRBV7-9 and TRBJ2-5; D is uncertain. Trimming left V 1 base short and J 4 bases short, with 19 bases between. The CDR3 has 17 residues. In germline, CDR1 is SEHNR, CDR2 FQNEAQ (reference sequence). CDR3 sequence reads: CASSLGQAAPWGETQYF. In DNA form, the CDR3 reads TGTGCCAGCAGCTTAGGCCAGGCGGCACCCTGGGGAGAGACCCAGTACTTC.

This clonotype has just one count. The V and J genes are TRBV20-1 and TRBJ2-7, with a tentative D call TRBD2 (6 bases). Germline-derived CDR1 and CDR2 are DFQATT and SNEGSKA (reference sequence). CDR3 length: 15 amino acids. Trimming cost V 0 bases and J 3 bases, with 15 bases left between them. CDR3 coding DNA: TGCAGTGCTAGAGATCGGAGACTAGGGCACTACGAGCAGTACTTC. Amino acid sequence: CSARDRRLGHYEQYF.

This clonotype was found many times. The V and J genes are TRBV27 and TRBJ2-5, with 9 bases lining up with TRBD1. This CDR3 spans 15 amino acids. The germline V gene encodes CDR1 MNHEY and CDR2 SMNVEV (reference sequence). The junction had 9 bases not matched to a gene; V was cut back by 6 bases and J by 4 bases. CDR3 nucleotides: TGTGCCAGCAGCTCCCTGGGACAGGGTAGAGAGACCCAGTACTTC. It specifies CASSSLGQGRETQYF.

Concerning this clonotype itself: Just one base apart from a much larger clone, this may be a read error. This chain joins TRBV5-1 and TRBJ2-7; possibly TRBD1 for D (6 bases). This CDR3 is 13 amino acids long. Germline V gene sequence: CDR1 SGHRS, CDR2 YFSETQ. CDR3 DNA sequence: TGCGCCAGCAGCGCAGGACAGTCCTACGAGCAGCACTTC. Translation gives CASSAGQSYEQHF.

Worth noting for this clonotype: This may be a read error, as it is one base from a much larger clone. The J gene is TRBJ1-1, the V gene TRBV20-1; weak D call: TRBD1 (6 bases). In germline, CDR1 is DFQATT, CDR2 SNEGSKA (reference sequence). The CDR3 loop spans 13 amino acids. In DNA, the CDR3 is TGCAGTGCCAACGGACAGACGAACACTGATGCTTTCTTT. It encodes CSANGQTNTDAFF.

This clonotype was observed at least ten times. The rearrangement joins TRBV30 to TRBJ2-2; D gene uncertain. This CDR3 is built from 13 residues. CDR1 and CDR2 (germline): GTSNPN, SVGIG (reference sequence). V was clipped by 5 bases and J by 4 bases, with 11 bases between them. CDR3 amino acids: CAWLFRATGELFF. The CDR3 DNA reads TGTGCCTGGCTTTTTAGGGCCACCGGGGAGCTGTTTTTT.

In this sample, this clonotype turned up many times. This chain links TRBV12-3 or TRBV12-4 with TRBJ2-7; D may be TRBD1 (6 bases). This CDR3 region has 14 residues. Trimming took off 6 bases at V and 2 bases at J, with 14 bases between the two ends. CDR3: CASRQGRPTYEQYF. Here the CDR3 DNA reads TGTGCCAGCAGACAGGGAAGGCCTACCTACGAGCAGTACTTC.

This clonotype has at least ten counts. V usage is TRBV7-9 and J usage is TRBJ1-6; 9 bases line up with TRBD1. Germline CDR1 is SEHNR and CDR2 is FQNEAQ (reference sequence). V was pared by 2 bases and J by 10 bases, with 6 bases of the junction left unmatched. The length of the CDR3 is 15 residues. The chain's CDR3 is CASSLPTGGSSPLHF. For the CDR3, the DNA is TGTGCCAGCAGCTTACCGACAGGGGGTAGCTCACCCCTCCACTTT.

Comment on this clonotype: It may be a read error: a sequence one base away is much more abundant. V is TRBV7-2 and J is TRBJ1-2; 10 bases line up with TRBD1. The germline gives CDR1 SGHTA, CDR2 FQGNSA. The CDR3 loop spans 14 amino acids. V was pared by 8 bases and J by 7 bases, with 10 bases of the junction left unmatched. For the CDR3, the DNA is TGTGCCAGCGGCCATAAGGGACAGGGGTTTGGCTACACCTTC. It specifies CASGHKGQGFGYTF.

The chain employs TRBV6-1 and TRBJ2-1, with D maybe TRBD1 (8 bases). The CDR3 has 14 amino acids. The germline CDR1 and CDR2 sequences are MNHNS and SASEGT. Trimming stripped 6 bases from V and 15 bases from J, with 24 bases between. This CDR3 reads CASRIQGGTSFWFF. As DNA, the CDR3 is TGTGCCAGCAGAATACAGGGGGGGACAAGTTTTTGGTTCTTC.

A remark on this clonotype: A much larger clone is a single base away; this may be a read error. This chain connects TRBV28 to TRBJ1-1; no clear D. The V gene's germline CDR1 is MDHEN and CDR2 SYDVKM. This CDR3 comprises 15 residues. CDR3 nucleotide sequence: TGTGCCTGCAGCTTCCGGGCCCTCTGGAGCACTGAAGCTTTCTTT. Encoded protein: CACSFRALWSTEAFF.

This clonotype was found once. The V and J genes are TRBV20-1 and TRBJ2-4; D remains ambiguous. Germline lookup yields CDR1 DFQATT and CDR2 SNEGSKA (reference sequence). This CDR3 comprises 14 residues. Trimming left V 8 bases short and J 0 bases short, with 14 bases between. In DNA form, the CDR3 reads TGCAGTTTGAGTCTGAATCTAGCCAAAAACATTCAGTACTTC. Protein product: CSLSLNLAKNIQYF.